This T cell receptor beta chain emerged from a study of CXCR3-negative and CXCR3-positive naive CD8 T cells. There are 17 residues in the CDR3. Germline loops: CDR1 SGHVS, CDR2 FNYEAQ. Findings of the study overall: Higher TRB CDR3 hydrophobicity marked CXCR3-positive naive cells relative to CXCR3-negative naive cells. Naive subsets were similarly diverse, while memory CD8+ repertoires were much less diverse.

As regards this clonotype: Antigen unknown.

Preparation of TRB cDNA libraries relied on 5' RACE carrying UMI labels. TCRdb re-called the 5' RACE reads; every CDR3 protein appears as one record, without DNA. This table holds roughly 8,100 distinct CDR3 sequences. V gene TRBV7-6 combines with J gene TRBJ2-7; TCRdb reports TRBD1, a call that lacks DNA to check it against. The source material was naive CXCR3+ CD8+ T cells from blood. Documented subset: CD45RO-CCR7+CD27+CD95- naive CD8+ T cells expressing CXCR3 (TNR3+). The clonotype was recovered from a human donor in good health. Some clones in this sample may be carry-over from other donors' samples. The CDR3 region is CASSFLSGTGGTNEQYF.